What follows is one TCR beta chain and its context. Its antigen remains unidentified. This entry is derived from a study of cytomegalovirus exposure and HLA in healthy donors. Whole-study findings and limits: Most observed TCR sequences were rare, whereas some public TCRs were detected in many donors. Researchers reported in a later analysis that a missense DCLRE1C variant was tied to TCR beta V- and J-gene trimming. A later analysis found common viral pathogens apparently linked to several of the most significant clusters. One later analysis reportedly identified an Asian-associated ancestry cluster that showed fewer N-insertions than the roughly 600-donor mean.

The CDR3 totals 14 residues. The ends lost 3 bases at V and 3 bases at J; junction bases unmatched: 6. CDR1 and CDR2 (germline): GTSNPN, SVGIG (reference sequence). The PCR ran on 60 Vbeta and 13 Jbeta primers. Only in-frame clones appear in the TCRdb table, and some are missing; sequencing was by immunoSEQ multiplex PCR. Among about 77,000 clones listed, 60% to 85% were seen once. Sequenced material: PBMCs. The receptor's source is a man between 35 and 55 years old in good health and CMV-seronegative. The J gene is TRBJ2-7, the V gene TRBV30; 9 nucleotides align to TRBD1. The CDR3 region has the DNA TGTGCCTGGAGCGAGGGGGACAGGGACTACGAGCAGTACTTC. It codes for CAWSEGDRDYEQYF.